The clone carrying this T cell receptor (beta chain) was observed a few times. Its antigen is unidentified. The source of the sample is a study of cytomegalovirus exposure and HLA in healthy donors. Study-level results: Productive rates of about 87% or about 30% were seen for most TCR beta V segments in an earlier analysis.

The PCR ran on 60 Vbeta and 13 Jbeta primers. Sequencing used immunoSEQ multiplex PCR; TCRdb keeps in-frame clones, though not all of them. The repertoire includes 60,000 to 70,000 clones, roughly 70% of them detected once, and around 27% sits in the top ten. Trimming stripped 1 base from V and 8 bases from J, with 14 bases between. This CDR3 region has 14 residues. The V gene's germline CDR1 is SGHTA and CDR2 FQGTGA. Material for sequencing was PBMCs. The source of this sequence is a man in his forties or fifties in good health and CMV-seropositive. The chain recombines TRBV7-3 with TRBJ1-1; TRBD1 is a possible D gene (5 bases). CDR3 region: CASSLNGRDSEAFF. The CDR3 nucleotides read TGTGCCAGCAGCTTAAATGGACGAGACAGCGAAGCTTTCTTT.